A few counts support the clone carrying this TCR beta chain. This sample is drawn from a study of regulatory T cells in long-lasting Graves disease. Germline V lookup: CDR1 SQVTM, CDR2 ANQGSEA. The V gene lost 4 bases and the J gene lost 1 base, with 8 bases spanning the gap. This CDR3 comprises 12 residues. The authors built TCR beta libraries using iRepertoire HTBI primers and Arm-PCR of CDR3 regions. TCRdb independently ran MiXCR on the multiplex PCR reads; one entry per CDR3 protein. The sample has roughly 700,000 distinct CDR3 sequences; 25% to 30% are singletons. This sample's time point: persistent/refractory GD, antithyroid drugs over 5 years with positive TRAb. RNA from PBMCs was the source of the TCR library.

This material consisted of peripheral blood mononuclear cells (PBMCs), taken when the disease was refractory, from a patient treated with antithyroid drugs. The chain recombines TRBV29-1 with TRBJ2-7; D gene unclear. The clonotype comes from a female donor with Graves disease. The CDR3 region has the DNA TGCAGCGTTGGCGTCAGTTCCTACGAGCAGTACTTC. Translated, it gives CSVGVSSYEQYF.